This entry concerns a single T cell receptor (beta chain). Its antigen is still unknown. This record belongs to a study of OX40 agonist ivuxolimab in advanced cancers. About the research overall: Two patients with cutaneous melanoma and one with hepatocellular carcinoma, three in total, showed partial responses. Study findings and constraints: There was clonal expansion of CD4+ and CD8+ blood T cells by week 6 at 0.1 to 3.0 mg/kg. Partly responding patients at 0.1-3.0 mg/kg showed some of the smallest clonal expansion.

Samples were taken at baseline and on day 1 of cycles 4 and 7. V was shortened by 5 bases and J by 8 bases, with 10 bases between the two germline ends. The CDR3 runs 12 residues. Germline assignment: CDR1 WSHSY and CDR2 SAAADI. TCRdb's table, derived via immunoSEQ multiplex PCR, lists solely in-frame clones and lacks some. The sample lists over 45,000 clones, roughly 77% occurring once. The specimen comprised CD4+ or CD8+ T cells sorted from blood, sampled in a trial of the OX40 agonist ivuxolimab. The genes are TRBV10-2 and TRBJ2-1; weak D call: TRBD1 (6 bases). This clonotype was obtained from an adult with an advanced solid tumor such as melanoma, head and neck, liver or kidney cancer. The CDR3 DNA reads TGCGCCAGCAGTACTCAGGGGTATGAGCAGTTCTTC. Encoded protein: CASSTQGYEQFF.